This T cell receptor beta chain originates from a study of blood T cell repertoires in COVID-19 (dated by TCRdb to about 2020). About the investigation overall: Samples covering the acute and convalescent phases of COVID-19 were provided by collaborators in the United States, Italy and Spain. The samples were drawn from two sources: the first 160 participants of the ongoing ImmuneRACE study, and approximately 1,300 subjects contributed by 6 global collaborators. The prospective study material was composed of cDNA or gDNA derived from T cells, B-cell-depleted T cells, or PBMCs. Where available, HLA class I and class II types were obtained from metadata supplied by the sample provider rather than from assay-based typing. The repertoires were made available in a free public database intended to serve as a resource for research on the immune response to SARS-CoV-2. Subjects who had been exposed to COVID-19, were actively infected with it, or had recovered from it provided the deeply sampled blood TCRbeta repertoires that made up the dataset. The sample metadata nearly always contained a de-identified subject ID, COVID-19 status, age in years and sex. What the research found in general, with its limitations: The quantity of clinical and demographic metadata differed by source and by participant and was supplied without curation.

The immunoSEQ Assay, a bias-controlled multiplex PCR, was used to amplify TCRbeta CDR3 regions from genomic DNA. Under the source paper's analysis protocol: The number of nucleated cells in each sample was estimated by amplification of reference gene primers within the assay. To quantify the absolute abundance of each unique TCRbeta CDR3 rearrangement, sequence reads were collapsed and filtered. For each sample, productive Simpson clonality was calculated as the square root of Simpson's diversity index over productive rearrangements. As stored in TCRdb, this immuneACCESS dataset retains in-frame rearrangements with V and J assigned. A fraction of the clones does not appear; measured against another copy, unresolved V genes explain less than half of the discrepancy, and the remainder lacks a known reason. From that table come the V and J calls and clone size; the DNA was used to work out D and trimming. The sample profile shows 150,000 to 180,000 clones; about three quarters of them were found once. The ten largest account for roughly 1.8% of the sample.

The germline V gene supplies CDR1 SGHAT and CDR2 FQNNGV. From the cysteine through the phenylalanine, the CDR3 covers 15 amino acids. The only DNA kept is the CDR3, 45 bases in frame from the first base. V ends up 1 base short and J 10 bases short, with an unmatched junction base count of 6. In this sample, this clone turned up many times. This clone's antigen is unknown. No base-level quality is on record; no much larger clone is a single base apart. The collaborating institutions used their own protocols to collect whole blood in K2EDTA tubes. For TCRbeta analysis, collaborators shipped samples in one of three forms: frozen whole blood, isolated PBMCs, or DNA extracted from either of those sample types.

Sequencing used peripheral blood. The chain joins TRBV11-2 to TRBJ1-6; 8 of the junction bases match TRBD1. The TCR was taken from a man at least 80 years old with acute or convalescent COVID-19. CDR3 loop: CASSLVTGVRSPLHF. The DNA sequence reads TGTGCCAGCAGCTTAGTGACAGGGGTTCGCTCACCCCTCCACTTT.